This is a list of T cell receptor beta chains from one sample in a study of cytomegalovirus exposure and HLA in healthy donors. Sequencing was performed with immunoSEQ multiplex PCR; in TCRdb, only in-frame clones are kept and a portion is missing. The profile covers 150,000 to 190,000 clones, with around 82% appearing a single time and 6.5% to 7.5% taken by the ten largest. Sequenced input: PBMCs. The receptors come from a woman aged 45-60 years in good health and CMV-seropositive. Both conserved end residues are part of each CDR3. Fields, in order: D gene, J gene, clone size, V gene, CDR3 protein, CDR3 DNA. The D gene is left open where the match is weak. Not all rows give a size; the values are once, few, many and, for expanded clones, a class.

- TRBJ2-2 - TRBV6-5 CASSHQGGNTGELFF TGTGCCAGCAGTCACCAGGGGGGGAACACCGGGGAGCTGTTTTTT
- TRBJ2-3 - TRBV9 CASSAAGAVTDTQYF TGTGCCAGCAGCGCCGCAGGGGCAGTCACAGATACGCAGTATTTT
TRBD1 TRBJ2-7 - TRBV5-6 CASTVGGYYEQYF TGTGCCAGCACAGTAGGGGGCTACTACGAGCAGTACTTC
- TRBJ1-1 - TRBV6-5 CASSFPGLTEAFF TGTGCCAGCAGTTTCCCCGGACTCACTGAAGCTTTCTTT
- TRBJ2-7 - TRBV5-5 CASSLFQVSYEQYF TGTGCCAGCAGCTTGTTTCAGGTATCCTACGAGCAGTACTTC
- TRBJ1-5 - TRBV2 CASSDRQGSQPQHF TGTGCCAGCAGTGACCGGCAGGGGAGTCAGCCCCAGCATTTT
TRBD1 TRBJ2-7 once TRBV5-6 CASSVGTATYEQYF TGTGCCAGCAGCGTCGGGACAGCTACCTACGAGCAGTACTTC
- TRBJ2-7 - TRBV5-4 CASSGSGRDSYEQYF TGTGCCAGCAGCGGGTCCGGACGGGACTCCTACGAGCAGTACTTC
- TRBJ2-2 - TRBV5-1 CASSLRGTPNTGELFF TGCGCCAGCAGCTTAAGGGGGACCCCGAACACCGGGGAGCTGTTTTTT
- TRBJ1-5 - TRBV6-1 CASIEGGDQPQHF TGTGCCAGCATTGAGGGGGGGGATCAGCCCCAGCATTTT
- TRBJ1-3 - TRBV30 CAWSRKSSGGNTIYF TGTGCCTGGAGTCGGAAATCCTCGGGTGGAAACACCATATATTTT
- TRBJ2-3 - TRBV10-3 CAISFVGGMDTQYF TGTGCCATCAGTTTCGTCGGCGGGATGGATACGCAGTATTTT
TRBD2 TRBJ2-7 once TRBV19 CASSIDHVGGATYEQYF TGTGCCAGTAGTATAGATCACGTGGGAGGGGCTACCTACGAGCAGTACTTC
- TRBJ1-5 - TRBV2 CASSEEEGSNQPQHF TGTGCCAGCAGTGAAGAAGAGGGCAGCAATCAGCCCCAGCATTTT
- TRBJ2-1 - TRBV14 CASSQELTGQIYNEQFF TGTGCCAGCAGCCAAGAATTGACAGGACAGATCTACAATGAGCAGTTCTTC
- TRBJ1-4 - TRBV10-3 CAISPIGGGEKLFF TGTGCCATCAGCCCCATCGGGGGAGGTGAAAAACTGTTTTTT